The 5 T cell receptor beta chains presented below share a single source sample, sequenced in a study of shared clonotypes between healthy human individuals. The repertoire was sequenced with immunoSEQ multiplex PCR; TCRdb's copy has only in-frame clones and lacks some. The sample holds 2 million to 2.5 million clones, 85% to 95% seen once. The specimen sequenced was naive CD4+ T cells sorted from blood. Described subset: CD45RA+ positively selected. All receptors derive from a man aged 18 to 30 in good health.

This clone was found once. The chain links TRBV5-6 to TRBJ1-6, with no clear D. The germline gives CDR1 SGHDT, CDR2 YYEEEE. V was pared by 3 bases and J by 0 bases, with 13 bases between. The CDR3 runs 17 residues. DNA for the CDR3: TGTGCCAGCAGCTCTAAATGGGCCAGCTCCTATAATTCACCCCTCCACTTT. Amino acid sequence: CASSSKWASSYNSPLHF. Full variable domain (outside the CDR3, taken from reference TRBV5-6 and TRBJ1-6): DAGVTQSPTHLIKTRGQQVTLRCSPKSGHDTVSWYQQALGQGPQFIFQYYEEEERQRGNFPDRFSGHQFPNYSSELNVNALLLGDSALYLCASSSKWASSYNSPLHFGNGTRLTVT.

About this clone itself: Other nucleotide sequences in the sample specify the same CDR3. The chain combines TRBV11-2 with TRBJ2-1; D is unclear. The CDR3 extends over 13 amino acids. Germline V lookup: CDR1 SGHAT, CDR2 FQNNGV. V was trimmed by 1 base and J by 7 bases, leaving 8 bases between them. CDR3 loop: CASSLGTSNEQFF. The CDR3, as DNA: TGTGCCAGCAGCTTAGGGACGTCTAATGAGCAGTTCTTC. Based on the CDR3 plus reference TRBV11-2 and TRBJ2-1, the full variable domain is EAGVAQSPRYKIIEKRQSVAFWCNPISGHATLYWYQQILGQGPKLLIQFQNNGVVDDSQLPKDRFSAERLKGVDSTLKIQPAKLEDSAVYLCASSLGTSNEQFFGPGTRLTVL.

V usage is TRBV6-1 and J usage is TRBJ1-5, with 10 nucleotides matching TRBD1. This CDR3 is built from 19 residues. The ends lost 4 bases at V and 0 bases at J; junction bases unmatched: 12. Per the germline V gene, CDR1 is MNHNS and CDR2 is SASEGT. The CDR3 sequence is CASSGKGQGISPSNQPQHF. Here the CDR3 DNA reads TGTGCCAGCAGTGGGAAGGGACAGGGGATAAGTCCTAGCAATCAGCCCCAGCATTTT.

To note about this clone: Other DNA sequences in the same sample also yield this CDR3. The chain carries TRBV2 and TRBJ2-5; D uncertain. The germline CDR1 and CDR2 sequences are SNHLY and FYNNEI. The CDR3 is 12 residues long. Trimming stripped 4 bases from V and 5 bases from J, with 8 bases between. The CDR3 coding sequence is TGTGCCAGCAGTGCACAAAAGGAGACCCAGTACTTC. Translated, it gives CASSAQKETQYF.

The J gene is TRBJ2-2, the V gene TRBV7-9; weak D call: TRBD2 (5 bases). The CDR3 consists of 16 residues. The germline V gene has CDR1 SEHNR and CDR2 FQNEAQ (reference sequence). V lost 5 bases to trimming and J lost 2 bases, with 15 bases between them. The CDR3 bases are TGTGCCAGCAGCATTGATCGGGGAGAAAACACCGGGGAGCTGTTTTTT. Its translation: CASSIDRGENTGELFF.